The clone carrying this TCR beta chain was detected many times. The antigen is not known. The sample is drawn from a study of T-cell reconstitution after alpha-beta-depleted transplantation in children. General study points: Hyperexpanded clones declined; after one year, newly produced T cells mostly supplied diversity.

Preparing the TCRbeta library involved the use of unique molecular identifiers. TCRdb used MiXCR to reprocess the PCR reads, holding one entry per CDR3 protein. The profile covers about 180,000 distinct CDR3 sequences, with around 10% appearing a single time and less than 15% taken by the ten largest. V gave up 5 bases and J gave up 5 bases, with 8 bases separating them. This CDR3 has 12 amino acids. CDR1 is MNHEY, CDR2 SMNVEV, per germline (reference sequence). The sequence derives from a boy aged 2-15 years with acute myeloid leukemia, due to receive a stem cell transplant. Sequenced material: PBMCs, taken before TCRalphabeta/CD19-depleted stem cell transplant. This chain links TRBV27 with TRBJ2-3; D not resolved. The CDR3 here is CASSPAVDTQYF. CDR3 sequence (DNA): TGTGCCAGCAGTCCGGCGGTAGATACGCAGTATTTT.